This TCR beta chain comes out of a study of T cells in localized non-small cell lung cancer. Study findings and constraints: Because researchers sequenced only one region of the tumor, heterogeneity is still possible. Of the top 100 tumor clones, median about 56 were in adjacent lung, about 30 among its top 100. Clonality of T cells reached its maximum in uninvolved adjacent lung, surpassing tumor. Longer overall survival was seen with higher T cell density measured in blood.

Generated by immunoSEQ multiplex PCR, the TCRdb table keeps only in-frame clones and is missing some. Of hundreds of clones listed, roughly a fifth are singletons. This clone was counted only a few times. Its target is unknown. Sequenced material: normal lung tissue next to the tumor, taken before any cancer treatment. This clonotype was obtained from a female donor at least 60 years old with stage I lung adenocarcinoma.

In DNA form, the CDR3 reads TGTGCCAGCAGTATAAGGGACGGGTCCTACGAGCAGTACTTC. Translation: CASSIRDGSYEQYF. V gene TRBV28 combines with J gene TRBJ2-7; the D call may be TRBD1 or TRBD2 (5 bases each). Trimming cost V 5 bases and J 1 base, with 12 bases left between them. This CDR3 contains 14 residues. Germline loops: CDR1 MDHEN, CDR2 SYDVKM.